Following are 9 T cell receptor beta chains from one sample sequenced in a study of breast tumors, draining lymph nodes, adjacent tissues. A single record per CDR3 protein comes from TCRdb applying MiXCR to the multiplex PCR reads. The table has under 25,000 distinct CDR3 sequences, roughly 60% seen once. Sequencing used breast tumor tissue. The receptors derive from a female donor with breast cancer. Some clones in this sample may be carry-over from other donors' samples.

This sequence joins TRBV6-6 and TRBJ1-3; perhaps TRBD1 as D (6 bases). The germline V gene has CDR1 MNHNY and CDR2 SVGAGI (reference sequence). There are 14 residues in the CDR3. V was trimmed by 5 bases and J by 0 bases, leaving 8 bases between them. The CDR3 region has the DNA TGTGCCAGCAGTGCGACAGGCTCTGGAAACACCATATATTTT. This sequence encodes CASSATGSGNTIYF.

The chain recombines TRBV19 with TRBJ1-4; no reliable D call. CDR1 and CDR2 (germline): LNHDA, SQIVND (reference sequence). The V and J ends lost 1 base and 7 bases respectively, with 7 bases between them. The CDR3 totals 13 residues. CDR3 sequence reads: CASSIGPVEKLFF. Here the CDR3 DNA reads TGTGCCAGTAGTATAGGTCCGGTTGAAAAACTGTTTTTT.

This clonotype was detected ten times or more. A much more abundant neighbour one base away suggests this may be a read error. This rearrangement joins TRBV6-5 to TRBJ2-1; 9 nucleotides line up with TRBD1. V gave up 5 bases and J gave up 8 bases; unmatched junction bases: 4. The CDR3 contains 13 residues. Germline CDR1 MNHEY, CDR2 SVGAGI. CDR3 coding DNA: TGTGCCAGCAGTCGGACAGGGGTCGATGAGCAGTTCTTC. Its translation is CASSRTGVDEQFF.

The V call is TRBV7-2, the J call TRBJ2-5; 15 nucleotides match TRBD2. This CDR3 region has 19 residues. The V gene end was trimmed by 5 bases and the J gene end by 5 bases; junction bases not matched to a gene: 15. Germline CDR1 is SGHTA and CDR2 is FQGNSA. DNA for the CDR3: TGTGCCAGCAGCCACACACCGGGACTAGCGGGAGGTCAGGGGGAGACCCAGTACTTC. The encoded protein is CASSHTPGLAGGQGETQYF.

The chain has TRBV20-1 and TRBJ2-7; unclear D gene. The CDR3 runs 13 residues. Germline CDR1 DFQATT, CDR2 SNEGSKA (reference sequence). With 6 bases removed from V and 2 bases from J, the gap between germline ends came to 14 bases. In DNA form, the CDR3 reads TGCAGTGCGTTAGAGAGAAGACCCTACGAGCAGTACTTC. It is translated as CSALERRPYEQYF.

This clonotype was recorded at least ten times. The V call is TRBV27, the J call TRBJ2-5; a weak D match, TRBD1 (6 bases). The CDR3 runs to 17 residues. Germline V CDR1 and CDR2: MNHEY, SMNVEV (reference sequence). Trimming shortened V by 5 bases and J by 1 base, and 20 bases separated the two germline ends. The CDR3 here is CASSAGDLGVSQETQYF. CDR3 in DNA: TGTGCCAGCAGTGCAGGGGATCTCGGGGTTTCCCAAGAGACCCAGTACTTC.

CDR3 sequence reads: CASSSTAAYEQYF. CDR3 sequence (DNA): TGTGCCAGCAGCTCGACCGCTGCCTACGAGCAGTACTTC. This sequence joins TRBV2 and TRBJ2-7, with D uncertain. This CDR3 has 13 amino acids. Germline loops: CDR1 SNHLY, CDR2 FYNNEI. V shed 6 bases and J shed 2 bases, with 11 bases lying between them.

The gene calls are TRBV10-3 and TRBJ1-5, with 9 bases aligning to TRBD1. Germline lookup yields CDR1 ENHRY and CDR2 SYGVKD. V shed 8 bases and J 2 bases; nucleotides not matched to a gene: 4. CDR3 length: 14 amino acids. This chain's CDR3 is CAIGDRDGNQPQHF. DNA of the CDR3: TGTGCCATCGGGGACAGGGACGGCAATCAGCCCCAGCATTTT.

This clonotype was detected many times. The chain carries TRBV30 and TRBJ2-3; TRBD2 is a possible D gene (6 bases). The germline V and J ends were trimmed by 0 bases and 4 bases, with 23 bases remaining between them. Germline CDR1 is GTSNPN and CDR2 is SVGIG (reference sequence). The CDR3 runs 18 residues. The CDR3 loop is CAWSVPRGRLGGADTQYF. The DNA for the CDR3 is TGTGCCTGGAGTGTACCCCGGGGACGTCTGGGGGGAGCAGATACGCAGTATTTT.